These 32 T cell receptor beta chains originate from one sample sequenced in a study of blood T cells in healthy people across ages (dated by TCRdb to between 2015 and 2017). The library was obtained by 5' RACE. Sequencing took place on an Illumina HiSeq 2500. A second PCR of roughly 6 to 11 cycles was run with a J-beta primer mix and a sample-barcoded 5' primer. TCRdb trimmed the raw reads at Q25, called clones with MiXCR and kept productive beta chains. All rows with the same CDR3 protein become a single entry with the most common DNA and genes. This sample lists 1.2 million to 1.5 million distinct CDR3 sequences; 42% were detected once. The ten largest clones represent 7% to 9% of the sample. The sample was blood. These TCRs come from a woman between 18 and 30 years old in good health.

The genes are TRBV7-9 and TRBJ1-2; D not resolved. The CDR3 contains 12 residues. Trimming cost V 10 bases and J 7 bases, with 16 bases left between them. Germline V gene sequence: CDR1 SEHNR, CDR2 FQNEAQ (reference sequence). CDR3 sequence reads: CATVPGRTGYTF. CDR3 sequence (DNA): TGTGCCACGGTGCCGGGCCGGACTGGCTACACCTTC.

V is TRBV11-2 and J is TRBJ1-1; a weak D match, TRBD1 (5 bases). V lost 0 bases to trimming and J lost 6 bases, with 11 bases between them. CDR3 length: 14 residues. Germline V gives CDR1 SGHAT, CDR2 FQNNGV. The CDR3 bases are TGTGCCAGCAGCTTAGAGGCAGGGTTAGCTGAAGCTTTCTTT. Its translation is CASSLEAGLAEAFF.

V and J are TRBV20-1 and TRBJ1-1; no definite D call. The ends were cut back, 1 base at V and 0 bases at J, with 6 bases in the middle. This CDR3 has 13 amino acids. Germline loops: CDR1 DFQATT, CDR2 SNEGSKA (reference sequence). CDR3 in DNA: TGCAGTGCTAGAGCCGGGGTGAACACTGAAGCTTTCTTT. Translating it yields CSARAGVNTEAFF.

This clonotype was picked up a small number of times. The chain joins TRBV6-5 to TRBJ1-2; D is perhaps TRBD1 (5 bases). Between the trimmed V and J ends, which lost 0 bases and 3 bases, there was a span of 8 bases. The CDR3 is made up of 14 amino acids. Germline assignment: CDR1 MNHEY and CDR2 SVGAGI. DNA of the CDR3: TGTGCCAGCAGTTACTCGGGGCAGCACTATGGCTACACCTTC. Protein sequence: CASSYSGQHYGYTF.

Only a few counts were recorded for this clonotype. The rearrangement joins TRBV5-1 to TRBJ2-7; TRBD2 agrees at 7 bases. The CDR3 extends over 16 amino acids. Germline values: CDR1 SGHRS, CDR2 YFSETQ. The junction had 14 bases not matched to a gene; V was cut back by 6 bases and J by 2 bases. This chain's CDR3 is CASNRVAGTTTYEQYF. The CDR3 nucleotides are TGCGCCAGCAATAGAGTAGCGGGTACCACCACCTACGAGCAGTACTTC.

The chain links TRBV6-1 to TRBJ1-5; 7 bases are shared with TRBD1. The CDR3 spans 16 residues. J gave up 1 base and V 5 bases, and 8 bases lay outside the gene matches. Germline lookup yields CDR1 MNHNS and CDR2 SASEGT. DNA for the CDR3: TGTGCCAGCAGTACACAGGGGACGATCAGCAATCAGCCCCAGCATTTT. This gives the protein CASSTQGTISNQPQHF.

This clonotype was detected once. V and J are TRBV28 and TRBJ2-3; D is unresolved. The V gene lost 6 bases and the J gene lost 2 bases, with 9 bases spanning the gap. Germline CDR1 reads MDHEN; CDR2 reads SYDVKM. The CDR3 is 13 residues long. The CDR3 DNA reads TGTGCCAGCAGGTCCGACAACACAGATACGCAGTATTTT. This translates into CASRSDNTDTQYF. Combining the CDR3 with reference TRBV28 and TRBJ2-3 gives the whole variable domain DVKVTQSSRYLVKRTGEKVFLECVQDMDHENMFWYRQDPGLGLRLIYFSYDVKMKEKGDIPEGYSVSREKKERFSLILESASTNQTSMYLCASRSDNTDTQYFGPGTRLTVL.

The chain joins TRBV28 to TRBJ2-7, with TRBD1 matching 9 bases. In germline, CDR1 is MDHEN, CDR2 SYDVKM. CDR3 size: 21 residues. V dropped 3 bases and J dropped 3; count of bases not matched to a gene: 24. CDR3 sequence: CASSFRSYRIVTGQGNYEQYF. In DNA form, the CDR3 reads TGTGCCAGCAGTTTCCGCAGCTACCGGATAGTGACCGGACAGGGGAACTACGAGCAGTACTTC.

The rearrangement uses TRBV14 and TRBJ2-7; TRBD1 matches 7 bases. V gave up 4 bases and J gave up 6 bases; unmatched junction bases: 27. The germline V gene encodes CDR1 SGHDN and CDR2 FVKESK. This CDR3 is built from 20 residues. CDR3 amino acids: CASSPSPGQRLGLGFVEQYF. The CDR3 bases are TGTGCCAGCAGCCCCTCACCGGGACAGCGCCTGGGGTTGGGGTTTGTCGAGCAGTACTTC.

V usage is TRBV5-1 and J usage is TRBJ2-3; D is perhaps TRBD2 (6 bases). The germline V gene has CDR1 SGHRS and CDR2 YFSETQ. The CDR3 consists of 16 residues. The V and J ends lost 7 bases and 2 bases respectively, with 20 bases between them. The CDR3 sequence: CASRFAGRPYTDTQYF. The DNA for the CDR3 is TGCGCCAGCCGGTTCGCGGGGCGACCCTACACAGATACGCAGTATTTT. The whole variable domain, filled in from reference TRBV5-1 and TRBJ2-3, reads KAGVTQTPRYLIKTRGQQVTLSCSPISGHRSVSWYQQTPGQGLQFLFEYFSETQRNKGNFPGRFSGRQFSNSRSEMNVSTLELGDSALYLCASRFAGRPYTDTQYFGPGTRLTVL.

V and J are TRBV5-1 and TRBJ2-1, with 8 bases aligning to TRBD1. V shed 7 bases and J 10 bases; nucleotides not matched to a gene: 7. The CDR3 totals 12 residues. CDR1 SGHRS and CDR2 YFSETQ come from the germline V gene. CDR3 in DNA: TGCGCCAGCGGTCAGGGGGCGAGAGAGCAGTTCTTC. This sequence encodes CASGQGAREQFF.

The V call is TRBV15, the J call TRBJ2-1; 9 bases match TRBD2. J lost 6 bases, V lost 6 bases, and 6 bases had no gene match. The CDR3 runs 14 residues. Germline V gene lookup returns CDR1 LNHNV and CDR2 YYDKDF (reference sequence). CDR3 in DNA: TGTGCCACCAGGACCGGGACTAGCTTCAATGAGCAGTTCTTC. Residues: CATRTGTSFNEQFF.

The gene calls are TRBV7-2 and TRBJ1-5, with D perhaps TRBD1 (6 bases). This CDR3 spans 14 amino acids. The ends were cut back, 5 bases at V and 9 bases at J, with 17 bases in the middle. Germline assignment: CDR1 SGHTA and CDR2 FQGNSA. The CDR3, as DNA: TGTGCCAGCAGCCCCGGACAGCCCTGGTGGCCCCAGCATTTT. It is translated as CASSPGQPWWPQHF.

The CDR3 DNA is TGTGCCAGCACTCCCGTTGGCAGGGTGGAAGAGCAGTACTTC. Amino acids: CASTPVGRVEEQYF. The chain carries TRBV27 and TRBJ2-5, with D possibly being TRBD1 (5 bases). This CDR3 has 14 amino acids. V lost 7 bases, J lost 11 bases, and 23 bases lay in between. The germline CDR1 and CDR2 sequences are MNHEY and SMNVEV (reference sequence).

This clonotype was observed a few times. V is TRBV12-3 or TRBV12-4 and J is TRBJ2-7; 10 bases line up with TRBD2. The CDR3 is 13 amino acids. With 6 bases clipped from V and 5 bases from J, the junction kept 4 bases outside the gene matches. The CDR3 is CASRTSGRDEQYF. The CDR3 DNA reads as TGTGCCAGCAGAACCAGCGGGAGGGACGAGCAGTACTTC.

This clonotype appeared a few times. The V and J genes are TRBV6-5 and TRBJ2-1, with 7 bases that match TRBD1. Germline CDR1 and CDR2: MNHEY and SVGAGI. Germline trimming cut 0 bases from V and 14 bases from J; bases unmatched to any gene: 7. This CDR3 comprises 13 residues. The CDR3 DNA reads TGTGCCAGCAGTTACTCCCCCAAAGGGGGCGAGTTCTTC. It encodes CASSYSPKGGEFF.

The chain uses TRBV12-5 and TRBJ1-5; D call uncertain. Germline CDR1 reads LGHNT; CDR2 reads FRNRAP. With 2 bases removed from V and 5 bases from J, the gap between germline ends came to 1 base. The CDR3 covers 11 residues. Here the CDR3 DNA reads TGTGCTAGTGGTTTGCATCAGCCCCAGCATTTT. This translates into CASGLHQPQHF.

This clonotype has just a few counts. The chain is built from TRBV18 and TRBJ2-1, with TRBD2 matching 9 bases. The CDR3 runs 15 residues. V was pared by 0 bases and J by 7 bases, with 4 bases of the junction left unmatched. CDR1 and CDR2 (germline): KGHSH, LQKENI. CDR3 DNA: TGTGCCAGCTCACCACCGGCGGGGGGGTTTAATGAGCAGTTCTTC. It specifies CASSPPAGGFNEQFF.

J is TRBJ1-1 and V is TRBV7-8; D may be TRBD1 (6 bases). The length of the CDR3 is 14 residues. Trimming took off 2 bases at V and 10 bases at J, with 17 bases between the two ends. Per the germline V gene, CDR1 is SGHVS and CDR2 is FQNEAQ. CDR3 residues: CASSLYGKTGPAFF. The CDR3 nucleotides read TGTGCCAGCAGCTTATACGGAAAAACAGGGCCAGCTTTCTTT.

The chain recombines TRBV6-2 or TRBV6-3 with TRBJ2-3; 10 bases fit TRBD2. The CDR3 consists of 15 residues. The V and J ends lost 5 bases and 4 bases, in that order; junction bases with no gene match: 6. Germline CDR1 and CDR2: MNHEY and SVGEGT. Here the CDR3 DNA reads TGTGCCAGCAGTCCGCTAGCGGGAGAGTCAGATACGCAGTATTTT. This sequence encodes CASSPLAGESDTQYF.

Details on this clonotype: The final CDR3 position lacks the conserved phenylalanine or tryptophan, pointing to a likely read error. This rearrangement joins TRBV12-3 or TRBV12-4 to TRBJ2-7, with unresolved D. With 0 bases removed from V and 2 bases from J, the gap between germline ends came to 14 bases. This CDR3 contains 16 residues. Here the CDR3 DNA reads TGTGCCAGCAGTTTAGCGTTCGACGTCGGACCCTACGAGCAGTACTCC. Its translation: CASSLAFDVGPYEQYS.

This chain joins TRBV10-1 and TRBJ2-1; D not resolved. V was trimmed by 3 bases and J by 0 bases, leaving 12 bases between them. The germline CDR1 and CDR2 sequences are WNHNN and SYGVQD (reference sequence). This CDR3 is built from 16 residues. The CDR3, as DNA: TGCGCCAGCAGTGATCTACGGCCGAGCTCCTACAATGAGCAGTTCTTC. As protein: CASSDLRPSSYNEQFF.

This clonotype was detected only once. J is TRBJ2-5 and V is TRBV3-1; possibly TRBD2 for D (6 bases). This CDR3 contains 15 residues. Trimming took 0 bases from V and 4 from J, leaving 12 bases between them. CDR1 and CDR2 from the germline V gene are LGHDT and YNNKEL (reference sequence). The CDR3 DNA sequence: TGTGCCAGCAGCCAAGAAGTTCTGGGGGGAGAGACCCAGTACTTC. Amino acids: CASSQEVLGGETQYF.

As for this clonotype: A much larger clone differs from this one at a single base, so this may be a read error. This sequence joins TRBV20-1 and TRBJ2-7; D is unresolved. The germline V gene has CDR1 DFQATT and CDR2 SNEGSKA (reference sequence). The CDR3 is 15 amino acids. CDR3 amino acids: CSVWDPSISSYGQYF. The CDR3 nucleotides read TGCAGTGTGTGGGATCCATCGATTAGCTCCTACGGGCAGTACTTC.

The DNA of the CDR3 is TGCAGCGCCTTTGGACTGGTGAACACTGAAGCTTTCTTT. It codes for CSAFGLVNTEAFF. The chain carries TRBV29-1 and TRBJ1-1; D gene uncertain. Germline CDR1 is SQVTM and CDR2 is ANQGSEA. The V and J ends lost 7 bases and 0 bases respectively, with 12 bases between them. CDR3 length: 13 amino acids. Full variable domain (missing parts from reference TRBV29-1 and TRBJ1-1): SAVISQKPSRDICQRGTSLTIQCQVDSQVTMMFWYRQQPGQSLTLIATANQGSEATYESGFVIDKFPISRPNLTFSTLTVSNMSPEDSSIYLCSAFGLVNTEAFFGQGTRLTVV.

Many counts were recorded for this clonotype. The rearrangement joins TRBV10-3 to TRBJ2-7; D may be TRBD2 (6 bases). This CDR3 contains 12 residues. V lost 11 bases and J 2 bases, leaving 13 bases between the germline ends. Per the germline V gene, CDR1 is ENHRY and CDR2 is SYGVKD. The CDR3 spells CAAGGGPYEQYF. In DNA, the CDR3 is TGTGCCGCCGGGGGAGGCCCCTACGAGCAGTACTTC.

Written as DNA, the CDR3 is TGTGCCACCAGCAGAGAGACAGGACCCTCTAACTATGGCTACACCTTC. Translation gives CATSRETGPSNYGYTF. The chain joins TRBV15 to TRBJ1-2, with D maybe TRBD1 (6 bases). CDR1 and CDR2 from the germline V gene are LNHNV and YYDKDF (reference sequence). The CDR3 loop spans 16 amino acids. V lost 0 bases to trimming and J lost 0 bases, with 11 bases between them.

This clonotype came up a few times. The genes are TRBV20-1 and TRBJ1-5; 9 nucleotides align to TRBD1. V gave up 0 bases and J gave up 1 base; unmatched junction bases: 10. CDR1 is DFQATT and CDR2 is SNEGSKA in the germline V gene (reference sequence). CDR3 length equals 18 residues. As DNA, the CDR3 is TGCAGTGCTAGAGATCGATACAGGGGGCAGTTGAGCAATCAGCCCCAGCATTTT. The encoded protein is CSARDRYRGQLSNQPQHF.

DNA of the CDR3: TGCAGTGCTAGAGGTAGCGGGGCCACCAGCACAGATACGCAGTATTTT. This gives the protein CSARGSGATSTDTQYF. This chain uses TRBV20-1 with TRBJ2-3, with TRBD2 matching 8 bases. The germline V gene encodes CDR1 DFQATT and CDR2 SNEGSKA (reference sequence). J lost 0 bases, V lost 1 base, and 6 bases had no gene match. The CDR3 length is 16 residues.

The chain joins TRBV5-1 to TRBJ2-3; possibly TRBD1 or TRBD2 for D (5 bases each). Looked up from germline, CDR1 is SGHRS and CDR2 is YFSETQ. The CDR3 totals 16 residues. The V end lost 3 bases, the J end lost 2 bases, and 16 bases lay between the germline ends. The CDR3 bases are TGCGCCAGCAGCTGGGGGTTAGATAGCCCCACAGATACGCAGTATTTT. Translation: CASSWGLDSPTDTQYF.

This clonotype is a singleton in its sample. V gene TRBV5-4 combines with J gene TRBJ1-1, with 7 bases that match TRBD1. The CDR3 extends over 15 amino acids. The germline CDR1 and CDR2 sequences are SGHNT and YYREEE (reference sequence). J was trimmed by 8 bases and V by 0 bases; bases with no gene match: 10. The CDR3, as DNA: TGTGCCAGCAGCTTGGGGGCCGGGACAGCTTTCGAAGCTTTCTTT. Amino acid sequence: CASSLGAGTAFEAFF.

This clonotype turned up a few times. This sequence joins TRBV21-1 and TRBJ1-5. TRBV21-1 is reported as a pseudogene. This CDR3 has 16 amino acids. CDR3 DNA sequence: TGTGCCAGCAGCAAAGGTGGCAAGCGTTGCAATCAGCCCCAGCATTTT. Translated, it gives CASSKGGKRCNQPQHF.